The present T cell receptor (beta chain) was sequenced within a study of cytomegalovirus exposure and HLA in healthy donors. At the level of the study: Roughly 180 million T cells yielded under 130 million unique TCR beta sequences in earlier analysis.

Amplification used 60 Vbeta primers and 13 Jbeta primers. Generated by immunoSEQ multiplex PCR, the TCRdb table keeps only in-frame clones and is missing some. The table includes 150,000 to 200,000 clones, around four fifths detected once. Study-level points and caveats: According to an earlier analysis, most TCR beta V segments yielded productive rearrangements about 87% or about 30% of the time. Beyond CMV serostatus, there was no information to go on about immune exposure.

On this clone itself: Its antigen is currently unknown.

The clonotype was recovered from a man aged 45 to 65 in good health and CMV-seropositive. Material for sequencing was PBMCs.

The CDR3 DNA is TGCGCCAGCAGCTTGGAGTCCGGGACAGTCGGTTATGTGGCTTTCTTT. It is translated as CASSLESGTVGYVAFF. The chain uses TRBV5-1 and TRBJ1-1; 7 nucleotides agree with TRBD1. The CDR3 extends over 16 amino acids. Germline lookup yields CDR1 SGHRS and CDR2 YFSETQ. Losses at the gene ends were 0 bases for V and 11 bases for J; bases not matched to a gene: 16.